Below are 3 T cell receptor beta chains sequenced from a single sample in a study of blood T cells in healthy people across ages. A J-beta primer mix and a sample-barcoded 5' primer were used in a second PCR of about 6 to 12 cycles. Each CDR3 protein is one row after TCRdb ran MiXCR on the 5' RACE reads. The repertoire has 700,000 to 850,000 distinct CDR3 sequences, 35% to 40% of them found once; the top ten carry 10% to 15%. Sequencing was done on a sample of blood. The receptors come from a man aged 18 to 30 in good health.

The CDR3 region is CASLPNRDYNEQFF. Written as DNA, the CDR3 is TGTGCCAGCCTGCCAAACCGGGACTACAATGAGCAGTTCTTC. The chain combines TRBV6-2 or TRBV6-3 with TRBJ2-1, with D possibly being TRBD2 (5 bases). The CDR3 covers 14 residues. Germline values: CDR1 MNHEY, CDR2 SVGEGT. The V and J ends lost 8 bases and 3 bases respectively, with 14 bases between them.

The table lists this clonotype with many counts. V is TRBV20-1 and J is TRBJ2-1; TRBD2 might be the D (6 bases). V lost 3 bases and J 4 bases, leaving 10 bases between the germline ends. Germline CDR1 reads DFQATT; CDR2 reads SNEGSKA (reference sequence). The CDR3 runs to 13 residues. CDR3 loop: CSASSGDYNEQFF. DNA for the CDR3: TGCAGTGCTAGTTCGGGGGATTACAATGAGCAGTTCTTC.

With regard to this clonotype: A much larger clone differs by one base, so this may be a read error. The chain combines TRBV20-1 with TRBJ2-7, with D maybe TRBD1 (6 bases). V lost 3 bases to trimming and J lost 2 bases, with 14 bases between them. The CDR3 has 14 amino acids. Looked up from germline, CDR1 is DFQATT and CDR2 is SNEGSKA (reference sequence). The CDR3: CSARRPGETYEQYF. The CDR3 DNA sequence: TGCAGTGCTAGGCGCCCAGGGGAAACCTACGAGCAGTACTTC.